The clone carrying this T cell receptor (beta chain) appeared many times. The antigen is not known. The CDR3 totals 15 residues. V gave up 4 bases and J gave up 3 bases, with 13 bases separating them. Germline V gives CDR1 KGHSH, CDR2 LQKENI. It was by quantitative 5'-RACE with molecular barcodes that TCR beta libraries were made. TCRdb called the 5' RACE reads again in MiXCR, with one record for every CDR3 protein. The repertoire holds about 500,000 distinct CDR3 sequences, with about 5.7% as singletons. This sample was taken from a study of CD8 T cells in ankylosing spondylitis. Overall study findings and caveats: For ankylosing spondylitis blood, a TCR beta motif of roughly 8 highly homologous variants appeared characteristic. In the blood and synovial fluid of reactive arthritis, some motif variants had been previously reported. Enrichment of disease-linked clones was reportedly significant in matched ankylosing spondylitis synovial fluid.

This clonotype was obtained from a male donor with ankylosing spondylitis. The material sequenced was blood, either unsorted or a sorted T cell fraction (not recorded which). The chain joins TRBV18 to TRBJ2-1, with D perhaps being TRBD1 or TRBD2 (5 bases each). As DNA, the CDR3 is TGTGCCAGCTCACTGGGACGCACCTACTACAATGAGCAGTTCTTC. Encoded protein: CASSLGRTYYNEQFF. The whole variable domain, filled in from reference TRBV18 and TRBJ2-1, reads NAGVMQNPRHLVRRRGQEARLRCSPMKGHSHVYWYRQLPEEGLKFMVYLQKENIIDESGMPKERFSAEFPKEGPSILRIQQVVRGDSAAYFCASSLGRTYYNEQFFGPGTRLTVL.